The T cell receptor (beta chain) described here comes from a study of blood T cell repertoires in COVID-19. This CDR3 has 15 residues. The V gene's germline CDR1 is LGHNA and CDR2 YNFKEQ. Trimming stripped 1 base from V and 0 bases from J, with 6 bases between. Per the original data handling: By means of reference gene primer amplification, nucleated cell counts were estimated. Using immunoSEQ multiplex PCR, the repertoire was profiled, and TCRdb retains in-frame clones only, with some absent. V, J and clone size are those of that table, while D and trimming were read from the DNA. Altogether about 190,000 clones are present, roughly 87% being singletons, with the ten largest covering roughly 6.1%. This clone has just one count.

The specimen was peripheral blood. This sequence joins TRBV4-2 and TRBJ2-2; maybe TRBD2 (5 bases). The sequence was obtained from a woman aged 40 to 50 with acute or convalescent COVID-19. DNA for the CDR3: TGTGCCAGCAGCCAAGTGGGAGCGAACACCGGGGAGCTGTTTTTT. This encodes CASSQVGANTGELFF.